This T cell receptor beta chain comes out of a study of cytomegalovirus exposure and HLA in healthy donors. Primers included in the PCR were 60 Vbeta and 13 Jbeta primers. Profiling relied on immunoSEQ multiplex PCR, and the TCRdb table lists in-frame clones only, not all of them. The sample contains 75,000 to 80,000 clones, more than 75% of which appear only once. Trimming shortened V by 4 bases and J by 0 bases, and 8 bases separated the two germline ends. The CDR3 is 13 residues long. The germline V gene has CDR1 SGHNT and CDR2 YYREEE (reference sequence). Whereas donors were nominally healthy upon sampling, unrecorded immune exposures were probable.

Sequencing input: PBMCs. The chain recombines TRBV5-4 with TRBJ2-7; tentatively, D is TRBD1 (5 bases). This TCR came from a male donor in good health and CMV-seropositive. The CDR3 DNA reads TGTGCCAGCAGCCGACAGACCTCCTACGAGCAGTACTTC. Translated, it gives CASSRQTSYEQYF. The full variable domain, in which reference TRBV5-4 and TRBJ2-7 provide the parts outside the CDR3, is ETGVTQSPTHLIKTRGQQVTLRCSSQSGHNTVSWYQQALGQGPQFIFQYYREEENGRGNFPPRFSGLQFPNYSSELNVNALELDDSALYLCASSRQTSYEQYFGPGTRLTVT.